This TCR beta chain was identified during a study of cytomegalovirus exposure and HLA in healthy donors. Across the whole study: An earlier analysis identified some 110 million unique TCR beta sequences in 150 million to 200 million T cells. Whole-study findings and limits: Analyzed later, most CMV-associated TCR beta chains appeared HLA-restricted. When presence/absence was analysed, sequencing depth was taken to be roughly uniform across donors.

In the case of this clone: Its antigen remains unknown.

From germline, CDR1 is SGDLS and CDR2 YYNGEE. The V gene lost 0 bases and the J gene lost 4 bases, with 13 bases spanning the gap. This CDR3 has 15 amino acids. PCR used 60 Vbeta primers and 13 Jbeta primers. Here immunoSEQ multiplex PCR was the method, and the copy in TCRdb shows in-frame clones only, minus some. Its table lists around 100,000 clones. The J gene is TRBJ2-5, the V gene TRBV9, with D perhaps TRBD2 (5 bases). The TCR sequence derives from a man in his forties or fifties in good health and CMV-seronegative. The specimen sequenced was PBMCs. The CDR3 bases are TGTGCCAGCAGCGTAGATGGAGGTCTGGTAGAGACCCAGTACTTC. Its translation is CASSVDGGLVETQYF.